The 19 T cell receptor beta chains reported below all come from one sample, sequenced in a study of cytomegalovirus exposure and HLA in healthy donors. The primer mix had 60 Vbeta and 13 Jbeta primers. Produced via immunoSEQ multiplex PCR; TCRdb's table is partial and in-frame only. Among roughly 120,000 clones listed, about 86% were seen once. The sequenced sample was PBMCs. These receptor sequences come from a woman aged 40 to 50 in good health and CMV-seronegative.

A few counts support this clone. In DNA, the CDR3 is TGCGCCAGCAGCCCCCGGACAGGGGTCACTGAAGCTTTCTTT. Translating it yields CASSPRTGVTEAFF. The rearrangement uses TRBV5-1 and TRBJ1-1, with 9 bases that match TRBD1. This CDR3 spans 14 amino acids. Trimming at V came to 4 bases and at J to 4 bases, leaving 5 bases not matched to a gene. CDR1 and CDR2 from the germline V gene are SGHRS and YFSETQ.

The rearrangement uses TRBV30 and TRBJ1-6; 7 bases are shared with TRBD1. V was clipped by 1 base and J by 9 bases; unmatched bases: 9. Germline CDR1 reads GTSNPN; CDR2 reads SVGIG (reference sequence). This CDR3 comprises 15 residues. The CDR3 DNA reads TGTGCCTGGAGTGACGTGAGACAGGGATTTTCACCCCTCCACTTT. Its protein product is CAWSDVRQGFSPLHF.

The J gene is TRBJ2-3, the V gene TRBV6-5; TRBD1 matches at 8 bases. The CDR3 has 15 residues. The junction had 0 bases not matched to a gene; V was cut back by 0 bases and J by 1 base. Germline loops: CDR1 MNHEY, CDR2 SVGAGI. As DNA, the CDR3 is TGTGCCAGCAGTTACTCGGGACAGGGCACAGATACGCAGTATTTT. This codes for CASSYSGQGTDTQYF.

This clone was seen ten or more times. The CDR3 region is CASSHRQNTEAFF. Here the CDR3 DNA reads TGCGCCAGCAGCCACCGACAAAACACTGAAGCTTTCTTT. The rearrangement joins TRBV5-1 to TRBJ1-1; D not certain. This CDR3 comprises 13 residues. Germline CDR1 and CDR2: SGHRS and YFSETQ. With 4 bases removed from V and 2 bases from J, the gap between germline ends came to 9 bases.

This clone was picked up a small number of times. This sequence joins TRBV5-1 and TRBJ2-2; D call uncertain. Trimming cost V 6 bases and J 7 bases, with 10 bases left between them. Germline loops: CDR1 SGHRS, CDR2 YFSETQ. This CDR3 is 12 amino acids long. This chain's CDR3 is CASTVAIGELFF. In nucleotides, the CDR3 is TGCGCCAGCACGGTTGCCATCGGGGAGCTGTTTTTT.

The chain carries TRBV28 and TRBJ1-4, with D unclear. Germline CDR1 is MDHEN and CDR2 is SYDVKM. The V and J ends lost 6 bases and 12 bases respectively, with 14 bases between them. This CDR3 region has 12 residues. The CDR3 region has the DNA TGTGCCAGCAGAGAGGGAGAAAGGGAACTGTTTTTT. It encodes CASREGERELFF.

V is TRBV2 and J is TRBJ1-2; 8 bases map to TRBD1. The CDR3 length is 15 residues. Germline loops: CDR1 SNHLY, CDR2 FYNNEI. V gave up 6 bases and J gave up 8 bases; unmatched junction bases: 14. The CDR3: CASSLFEDRVGGYTF. The CDR3 nucleotides are TGTGCCAGCAGCTTGTTTGAGGACAGGGTGGGAGGCTACACCTTC. Supplemented by reference TRBV2 and TRBJ1-2, the full variable domain reads EPEVTQTPSHQVTQMGQEVILRCVPISNHLYFYWYRQILGQKVEFLVSFYNNEISEKSEIFDDQFSVERPDGSNFTLKIRSTKLEDSAMYFCASSLFEDRVGGYTFGSGTRLTVV.

The chain carries TRBV4-1 and TRBJ1-6; a weak D match, TRBD1 (5 bases). In germline, CDR1 is MGHRA, CDR2 YSYEKL. V lost 3 bases and J 7 bases, leaving 22 bases between the germline ends. CDR3 length: 18 amino acids. CDR3 amino acids: CASSHGYPRATGNSPLHF. The CDR3 DNA follows: TGCGCCAGCAGCCACGGATACCCCAGGGCCACCGGAAATTCACCCCTCCACTTT.

The J gene is TRBJ2-6, the V gene TRBV7-9; D may be TRBD1 (5 bases). CDR3 length: 17 amino acids. Germline V lookup: CDR1 SEHNR, CDR2 FQNEAQ (reference sequence). V lost 5 bases, J lost 0 bases, and 14 bases lay in between. The CDR3, as DNA: TGTGCCAGCAGCCCGACAGTGGTCGGCTCTGGGGCCAACGTCCTGACTTTC. Amino acid sequence: CASSPTVVGSGANVLTF.

The chain carries TRBV28 and TRBJ2-7; weak D call: TRBD1 (5 bases). Trimming left V 5 bases short and J 4 bases short, with 15 bases between. There are 14 residues in the CDR3. Germline V gives CDR1 MDHEN, CDR2 SYDVKM. As DNA, the CDR3 is TGTGCCAGCAGTGTAGGGGATGGAGCTTACGAGCAGTACTTC. Its protein product is CASSVGDGAYEQYF.

This chain joins TRBV4-3 and TRBJ2-1; 10 bases match TRBD2. Trimming removed 3 bases from V and 7 bases from J; junction bases left unmatched: 12. The CDR3 extends over 17 amino acids. Germline assignment: CDR1 LGHNA and CDR2 YSLEER. The CDR3 DNA sequence: TGCGCCAGCAGCCAGGATCGACTAGCGGGCCTTAGGAATGAGCAGTTCTTC. Translating it yields CASSQDRLAGLRNEQFF.

The chain carries TRBV7-8 and TRBJ2-5; 7 positions match TRBD1. This CDR3 contains 16 residues. V gave up 5 bases and J gave up 4 bases; unmatched junction bases: 13. Germline CDR1 reads SGHVS; CDR2 reads FQNEAQ. CDR3 in DNA: TGTGCCAGCAGCGTACCCCGGGACAGCCCTGGAGAGACCCAGTACTTC. Translating gives CASSVPRDSPGETQYF.

This chain joins TRBV7-2 and TRBJ2-5, with D perhaps TRBD2 (6 bases). The length of the CDR3 is 16 residues. Trimming cost V 5 bases and J 1 base, with 17 bases left between them. Germline values: CDR1 SGHTA, CDR2 FQGNSA. The CDR3 coding sequence is TGTGCCAGCAGCCCCCCCACCGGGACTTTCCAAGAGACCCAGTACTTC. Its translation is CASSPPTGTFQETQYF.

V is TRBV2 and J is TRBJ1-3; no clear D. The CDR3 consists of 16 residues. V shed 10 bases and J shed 8 bases, with 27 bases lying between them. Germline CDR1 is SNHLY and CDR2 is FYNNEI. The CDR3 here is CATSLTPPGLSDTIYF. The CDR3 DNA reads as TGTGCCACCTCATTGACTCCGCCGGGGTTGTCCGACACCATATATTTT.

The V and J genes are TRBV2 and TRBJ2-3, with 8 bases aligning to TRBD2. CDR3 length: 13 amino acids. The V gene end was trimmed by 8 bases and the J gene end by 5 bases; junction bases not matched to a gene: 6. Germline V gene sequence: CDR1 SNHLY, CDR2 FYNNEI. CDR3: CASVGLDRDTQYF. CDR3 coding DNA: TGTGCCAGCGTGGGACTAGATAGAGATACGCAGTATTTT.

CDR3 DNA: TGTGCCAGCAGCCACAAACCGGGACTAGGCACAGATACGCAGTATTTT. This gives the protein CASSHKPGLGTDTQYF. V is TRBV7-8 and J is TRBJ2-3; 8 nucleotides match TRBD2. The CDR3 is 16 amino acids. In germline, CDR1 is SGHVS, CDR2 FQNEAQ. The V and J ends lost 5 bases and 1 base, in that order; junction bases with no gene match: 8.

CDR3 nucleotide sequence: TGTGCCAGCAGAGATCAGGGGGCTTTAAACGGCGAGCAGTACTTC. Amino acid sequence: CASRDQGALNGEQYF. The gene calls are TRBV6-1 and TRBJ2-7; TRBD1 matches 8 bases. CDR3 length: 15 residues. The V segment lost 6 bases and the J segment 6 bases; nucleotides outside the gene matches: 13. The germline CDR1 and CDR2 sequences are MNHNS and SASEGT.

This clone turned up a few times. The V and J genes are TRBV5-6 and TRBJ1-4, with D perhaps TRBD1 (6 bases). V dropped 2 bases and J dropped 8 bases, with 13 bases sitting between them. This CDR3 has 14 residues. Germline V gives CDR1 SGHDT, CDR2 YYEEEE. CDR3 loop: CASSLGQSGEKLFF. CDR3 DNA: TGTGCCAGCAGCTTAGGACAGTCAGGGGAAAAACTGTTTTTT.

With respect to this clone: The junction and the germline gene differ at one end; a read error may be behind it. In the same sample, other DNA sequences code for this CDR3. The V call is TRBV9, the J call TRBJ1-2; 7 nucleotides agree with TRBD1. CDR1 and CDR2 (germline): SGDLS, YYNGEE. The length of the CDR3 is 15 residues. CDR3 in amino acids: CASSVERQGHYGYTF. For the CDR3, the DNA is TGTGCCAGCAGCGTCGAGAGACAGGGACACTACGGCTACACCTTC.